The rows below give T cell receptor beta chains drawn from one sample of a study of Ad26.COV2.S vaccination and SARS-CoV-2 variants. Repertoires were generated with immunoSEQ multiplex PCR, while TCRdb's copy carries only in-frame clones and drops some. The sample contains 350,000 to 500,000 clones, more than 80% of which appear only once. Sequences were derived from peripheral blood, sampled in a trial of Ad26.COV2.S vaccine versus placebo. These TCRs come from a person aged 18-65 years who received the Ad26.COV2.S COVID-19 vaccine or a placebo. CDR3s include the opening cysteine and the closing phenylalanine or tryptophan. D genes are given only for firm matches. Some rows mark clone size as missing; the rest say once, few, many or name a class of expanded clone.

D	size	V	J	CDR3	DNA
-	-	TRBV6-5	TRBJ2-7	CASKWDTNYYEQYF	TGTGCCAGCAAATGGGACACCAATTACTACGAGCAGTACTTC
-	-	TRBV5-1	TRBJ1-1	CASSKLFGNTEAFF	TGCGCCAGCAGCAAACTTTTTGGGAACACTGAAGCTTTCTTT
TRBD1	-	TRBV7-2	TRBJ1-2	CASSSTGGDYGYTF	TGTGCCAGCAGTTCCACAGGGGGCGACTATGGCTACACCTTC
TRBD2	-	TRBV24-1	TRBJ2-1	CATSDSGLAGYNEQFF	TGTGCCACCAGTGACTCGGGACTAGCGGGATATAATGAGCAGTTCTTC
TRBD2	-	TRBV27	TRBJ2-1	CASSSRVGRLNEQFF	TGTGCCAGCAGCTCCCGTGTCGGGAGGTTAAATGAGCAGTTCTTC
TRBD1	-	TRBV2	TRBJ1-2	CASGPGQSNYGYTF	TGTGCCAGCGGCCCGGGACAGTCTAACTATGGCTACACCTTC
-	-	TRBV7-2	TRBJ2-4	CASSLASGYKNIQYF	TGTGCCAGCAGCTTAGCCTCAGGGTACAAAAACATTCAGTACTTC
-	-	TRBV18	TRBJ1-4	CASSGQTNEKLFF	TGTGCCAGCTCAGGACAGACCAATGAAAAACTGTTTTTT
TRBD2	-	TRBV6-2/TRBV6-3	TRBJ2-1	CASSTGHLAEASYNEQFF	TGTGCCAGCAGTACGGGTCATCTAGCGGAGGCATCCTACAATGAGCAGTTCTTC
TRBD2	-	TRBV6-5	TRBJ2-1	CASSTLAGGLDEQFF	TGTGCCAGCAGTACCCTAGCGGGAGGCCTGGATGAGCAGTTCTTC
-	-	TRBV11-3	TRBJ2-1	CASSARSYLNEQFF	TGTGCCAGCAGCGCCCGATCCTATTTAAATGAGCAGTTCTTC
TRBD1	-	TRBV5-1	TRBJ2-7	CASSLVPGTVYEQYF	TGCGCCAGCAGCTTGGTCCCAGGGACAGTCTACGAGCAGTACTTC
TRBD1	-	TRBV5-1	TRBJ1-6	CASRVTGQINSPLHF	TGCGCCAGCAGGGTAACGGGACAGATTAATTCACCCCTCCACTTT
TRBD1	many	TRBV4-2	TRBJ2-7	CASSQDETGGYEQYF	TGTGCCAGCAGCCAAGATGAGACAGGGGGCTACGAGCAGTACTTC
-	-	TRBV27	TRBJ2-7	CASSPLLPTGVTYEQYF	TGTGCCAGCAGTCCCCTGCTCCCGACAGGCGTGACCTACGAGCAGTACTTC
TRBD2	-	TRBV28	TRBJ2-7	CASSQGGTSGSYEQYF	TGTGCCAGCAGCCAAGGGGGGACTAGCGGTTCCTACGAGCAGTACTTC
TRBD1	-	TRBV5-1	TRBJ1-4	CASSRTGPTNEKLFF	TGCGCCAGCAGTAGGACAGGGCCCACTAATGAAAAACTGTTTTTT
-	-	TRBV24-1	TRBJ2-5	CATSHGGQKQETQYF	TGTGCCACCAGTCACGGGGGACAGAAACAAGAGACCCAGTACTTC
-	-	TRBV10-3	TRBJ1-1	CAISGEGTRQSEAFF	TGTGCCATCAGTGGGGAGGGGACAAGACAGAGTGAAGCTTTCTTT
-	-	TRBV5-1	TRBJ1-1	CASSSTTLREAFF	TGCGCCAGCAGCTCTACAACCTTAAGGGAAGCTTTCTTT
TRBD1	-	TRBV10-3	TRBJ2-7	CAISETGDEQYF	TGTGCCATCAGTGAGACAGGGGACGAGCAGTACTTC
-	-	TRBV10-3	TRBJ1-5	CAISVNRDQPQHF	TGTGCCATCAGTGTAAACCGGGACCAGCCCCAGCATTTT
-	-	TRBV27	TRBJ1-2	CASSLNGLGYGYTF	TGTGCCAGCAGTTTGAACGGGCTCGGCTATGGCTACACCTTC
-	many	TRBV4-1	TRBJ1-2	CASSQDVLDSTYGYTF	TGCGCCAGCAGCCAAGACGTTCTAGACAGTACCTATGGCTACACCTTC
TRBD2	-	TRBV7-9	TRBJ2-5	CASSSPGLADQETQYF	TGTGCCAGCAGCTCCCCGGGACTAGCGGACCAAGAGACCCAGTACTTC
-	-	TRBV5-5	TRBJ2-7	CASSASLLSYEQYF	TGTGCCAGCAGCGCGAGCCTTCTCTCCTACGAGCAGTACTTC
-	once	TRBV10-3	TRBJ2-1	CAISEAGFASGTYNEQFF	TGTGCCATCAGTGAGGCGGGATTCGCTTCGGGGACCTACAATGAGCAGTTCTTC
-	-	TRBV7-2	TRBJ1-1	CASSLLRTEAFF	TGTGCCAGCAGCTTATTACGTACTGAAGCTTTCTTT
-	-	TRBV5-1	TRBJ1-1	CASSLEGVGTEAFF	TGCGCCAGCAGCTTGGAGGGGGTAGGCACTGAAGCTTTCTTT
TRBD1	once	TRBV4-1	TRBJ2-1	CASSQEGGSYEQFF	TGCGCCAGCAGCCAAGAAGGGGGCAGCTATGAGCAGTTCTTC
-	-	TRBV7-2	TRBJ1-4	CASSLLGGGAANEKLFF	TGTGCCAGCAGCTTATTGGGAGGGGGAGCCGCTAATGAAAAACTGTTTTTT
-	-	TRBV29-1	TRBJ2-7	CSVEVTEYEQYF	TGCAGCGTTGAAGTGACTGAGTACGAGCAGTACTTC
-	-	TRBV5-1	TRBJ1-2	CASSNWVRQENYGYTF	TGCGCCAGCAGCAATTGGGTCCGACAGGAAAACTATGGCTACACCTTC
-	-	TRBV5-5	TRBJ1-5	CASSFLSGNQPQHF	TGTGCCAGCAGCTTTCTCTCTGGTAATCAGCCCCAGCATTTT
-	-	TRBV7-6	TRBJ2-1	CASSLFVFGATSSYNEQFF	TGTGCCAGCAGCTTATTCGTCTTCGGCGCGACCAGCTCCTACAATGAGCAGTTCTTC
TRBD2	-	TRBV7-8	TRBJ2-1	CASSLTSGSGGEQFF	TGTGCCAGCAGCTTAACTAGCGGGAGTGGAGGTGAGCAGTTCTTC
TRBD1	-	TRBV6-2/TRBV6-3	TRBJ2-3	CASSLGQGEDTQYF	TGTGCCAGCAGTTTAGGACAGGGAGAAGATACGCAGTATTTT
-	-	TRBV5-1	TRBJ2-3	CASSLSGSTDTQYF	TGCGCCAGCAGCTTGTCGGGTAGCACAGATACGCAGTATTTT
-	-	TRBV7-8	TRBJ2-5	CASSLDQFQETQYF	TGTGCCAGCAGCTTAGATCAGTTCCAAGAGACCCAGTACTTC
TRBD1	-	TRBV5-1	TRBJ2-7	CASSSPGQGYYEQYF	TGCGCCAGCAGCTCGCCGGGACAGGGCTACTACGAGCAGTACTTC
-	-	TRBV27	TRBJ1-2	CASSIRPGLSYGYTF	TGTGCCAGCAGTATACGCCCGGGACTTAGCTATGGCTACACCTTC
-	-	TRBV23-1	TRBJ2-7	CASSPLGGTQPDEQYF	TGCGCCAGCAGTCCCCTAGGAGGGACCCAACCCGACGAGCAGTACTTC
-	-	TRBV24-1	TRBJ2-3	CATSDEPRDPTDTQYF	TGTGCCACCAGTGATGAACCCCGGGACCCCACAGATACGCAGTATTTT
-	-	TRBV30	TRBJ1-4	CAWSFHEKLFF	TGTGCCTGGAGTTTTCATGAAAAACTGTTTTTT
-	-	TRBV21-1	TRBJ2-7	CASSKGGGSYEQYF	TGTGCCAGCAGCAAAGGAGGTGGCTCCTACGAGCAGTACTTC
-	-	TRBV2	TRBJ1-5	CASSAAVLTSNQPQHF	TGTGCCAGCAGTGCGGCCGTACTAACGAGCAATCAGCCCCAGCATTTT
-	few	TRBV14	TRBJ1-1	CASSRWSTEAFF	TGTGCCAGCAGCCGCTGGAGTACTGAAGCTTTCTTT
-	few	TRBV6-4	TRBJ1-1	CASSEASNTEAFF	TGTGCCAGCAGTGAAGCATCGAACACTGAAGCTTTCTTT
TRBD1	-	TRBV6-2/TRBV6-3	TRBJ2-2	CASSRQGANTGELFF	TGTGCCAGCAGCCGACAGGGGGCAAACACCGGGGAGCTGTTTTTT
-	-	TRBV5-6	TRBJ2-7	CASSLTTEPALNF	TGTGCCAGCAGCTTGACTACTGAGCCGGCCCTGAACTTC
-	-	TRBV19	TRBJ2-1	CASSPIGGNEQFF	TGTGCCAGTAGTCCTATAGGGGGTAATGAGCAGTTCTTC
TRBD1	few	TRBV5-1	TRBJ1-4	CASSIGQGKTNEKLFF	TGCGCCAGCAGCATTGGACAGGGAAAGACTAATGAAAAACTGTTTTTT
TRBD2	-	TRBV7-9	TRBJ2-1	CASSRPQGGSYNEQFF	TGTGCCAGCAGTCGGCCGCAGGGAGGGTCCTACAATGAGCAGTTCTTC
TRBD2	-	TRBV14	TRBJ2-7	CASSQREGWNEQYF	TGTGCCAGCAGCCAACGGGAGGGGTGGAACGAGCAGTACTTC
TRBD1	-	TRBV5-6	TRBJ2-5	CASSNGDRQETQYF	TGTGCCAGCAGCAATGGGGACAGACAAGAGACCCAGTACTTC
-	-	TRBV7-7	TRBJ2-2	CASSLRGNTGELFF	TGTGCCAGCAGCTTGCGGGGGAACACCGGGGAGCTGTTTTTT
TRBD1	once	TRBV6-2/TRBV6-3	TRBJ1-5	CASSDRGNQPQHF	TGTGCCAGCAGTGACAGGGGGAATCAGCCCCAGCATTTT
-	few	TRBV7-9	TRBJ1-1	CASSQSPYPEAFF	TGTGCCAGCAGCCAATCACCGTACCCTGAAGCTTTCTTT
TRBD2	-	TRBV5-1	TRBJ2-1	CASSHGTSGRAAKEQFF	TGCGCCAGCAGCCACGGGACTAGCGGGAGGGCCGCGAAAGAGCAGTTCTTC
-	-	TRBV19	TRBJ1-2	CASSLTDYGYTF	TGTGCCAGTAGTTTGACGGACTATGGCTACACCTTC